This TCR beta chain is from a study of blood T cell repertoires in COVID-19. Study-level background: PBMCs, B-cell-depleted T cells, or T cells provided the cDNA or gDNA that made up the material.

The assay was immunoSEQ multiplex PCR, and TCRdb's table has in-frame clones only and misses some. The data contain some 220,000 clones, 83% of them singletons. Trimming cost V 0 bases and J 8 bases, with 5 bases left between them. Germline V CDR1 and CDR2: MNHEY, SVGAGI. The CDR3 totals 12 residues. This TCR was recovered from a human donor in a cohort sampled during active COVID-19. Sequenced material: peripheral blood. The gene calls are TRBV6-5 and TRBJ2-1; D unresolved. The CDR3: CASSYSTDEQFF. The DNA for the CDR3 is TGTGCCAGCAGTTACTCTACGGATGAGCAGTTCTTC.